This TCR beta chain was identified during a study of cytomegalovirus exposure and HLA in healthy donors. It was with 60 Vbeta and 13 Jbeta primers that the PCR ran. Clones were sequenced by immunoSEQ multiplex PCR, and TCRdb holds only the in-frame ones, with some missing. The table has more than 95,000 clones, about 85% seen once. Findings and caveats of the study: Apparent HLA restriction characterized most CMV-associated TCR beta chains in a later analysis. A later analysis reported that several of the most significant clusters appeared to be linked to common viral pathogens, among them Epstein-Barr virus. In a later analysis, productive TCRs from donors in an Asian-associated ancestry cluster reportedly carried fewer N-insertions than the cohort mean. About 180 TCR beta chains were listed as cytomegalovirus-associated.

The CDR3 extends over 13 amino acids. Germline CDR1 GTSNPN, CDR2 SVGIG (reference sequence). V lost 2 bases to trimming and J lost 3 bases, with 11 bases between them. Remarks on this clone: Antigen: not known.

The sample was PBMCs. The sequence derives from a man aged 18 to 35 in good health and CMV-seropositive. V is TRBV30 and J is TRBJ2-7; D uncertain. The CDR3 DNA follows: TGTGCCTGGAGTTTGGGCAGAGACTACGAGCAGTACTTC. As protein: CAWSLGRDYEQYF.